This T cell receptor (beta chain) was recovered during a study of beta chain features in type 1 diabetes. Germline V gene data show CDR1 as SGHRS and CDR2 as YFSETQ. This CDR3 is built from 17 residues. J lost 5 bases, V lost 0 bases, and 11 bases had no gene match. The entirety of the isolated RNA underwent reverse transcription, so expressed TCRB transcripts were sequenced. Sequencing used immunoSEQ multiplex PCR; TCRdb keeps in-frame clones, though not all of them. The top ten hold about 0.097% of the sample, which has 620,000 or so clones, 15% seen once. Sample: naive CD4+ T cells from blood. The TCR originated in a young man in good health. The chain has TRBV5-1 and TRBJ2-3; 8 bases line up with TRBD1. The CDR3 sequence is CASSLDTRGRAGDTQYF. CDR3 nucleotides: TGCGCCAGCAGCTTGGACACCAGGGGGCGGGCTGGAGATACGCAGTATTTT.